The entry below describes one T cell receptor beta chain. The antigen is unknown. CDR3 size: 16 residues. Germline trimming cut 5 bases from V and 4 bases from J; bases unmatched to any gene: 11. Germline CDR1 is SGHAT and CDR2 is FQNNGV. Construction of the TCR beta libraries employed iRepertoire HTBI primers in conjunction with Arm-PCR of CDR3 regions. Original handling: In the combined samples, 50 to 75 TRBV and 14 TRBJ segments were identified. TCRdb itself ran the multiplex PCR reads through MiXCR, one entry per CDR3 protein. The V and J calls follow TCRdb's processing rather than the paper's. The table has approximately 400,000 distinct CDR3 sequences, about a fifth seen once; the top ten hold about 20%. This sample stems from a study of regulatory T cells in long-lasting Graves disease. Study results and caveats: Persistent Graves' patients had lower TCR diversity than newly diagnosed ones.

As to time point: persistent/refractory GD, antithyroid drugs over 5 years with positive TRAb. Isolated PBMC RNA provided the starting material for the TCR library. This receptor was identified in a female donor with Graves disease. The V call is TRBV11-2, the J call TRBJ2-1; 7 nucleotides agree with TRBD2. This material consisted of peripheral blood mononuclear cells (PBMCs), taken when the disease was refractory, from a patient treated with antithyroid drugs. Here the CDR3 reads CASSPRPSGEYNEQFF. The CDR3 region has the DNA TGTGCCAGCAGCCCAAGACCCAGCGGGGAATACAATGAGCAGTTCTTC.